This TCR beta chain was observed in a study of T cells in Graves' hyperthyroidism and ophthalmopathy (dated by TCRdb to about 2019). Regarding the complete study: Peripheral blood samples were taken at initial diagnosis, before any treatment was given. TCR V-J signatures able to tell the groups apart were searched for in a discovery cohort of approximately 95 patients, of whom more than 40 had Graves' ophthalmopathy and roughly 59 had stable Graves' hyperthyroidism. Prospective prediction of ophthalmopathy was tested in an independent validation cohort of approximately 18 hyperthyroidism patients and some 17 patients who later progressed to ophthalmopathy. The roughly 94 discovery patients were randomly split 7:3 into training and test sets. The study also compared thyroid tissue and blood T-cell repertoires from roughly 6 Graves' hyperthyroidism patients. After blood sampling, hyperthyroidism patients were treated with methimazole at a starting dose of 30 mg daily, and ophthalmopathy patients were treated with high-dose intravenous methylprednisolone. TCR Vbeta CDR3 sequencing of roughly 140 peripheral blood samples (43 ophthalmopathy, about 74 hyperthyroidism and some 17 progressor patients) is reported in the paper. Results the study describes overall, beyond this receptor: Most expanded thyroid clonotypes (frequency above 0.001) were also found in blood, which suggests that blood repertoires may mirror thyroid immune responses. Ophthalmopathy was separated from stable hyperthyroidism by a 13 V-J signature model, with 85% to 90% sensitivity and approximately 84% specificity obtained in cross-validation and 80%/75% obtained in testing. In validation, the model predicted progression to ophthalmopathy a median of 6.5 months before onset, with 70% to 71% sensitivity and 72.22% specificity. No statistical method was used to set the sample size in advance, and investigators knew the group allocation.

Graves' hyperthyroidism was defined as stable when no progression to ophthalmopathy occurred over 18 months of follow-up. The hyperthyroidism patients were between 18 and 65 years old and newly diagnosed, with a disease duration of less than 2 months. Exclusion was applied to patients with uncontrolled infections, other autoimmune diseases, pregnancy or lactation. Diagnoses relied on clinical symptoms, serum thyroxine and TRAb, thyroid ultrasound and orbital computed tomography. PBMCs were separated from 8 to 10 ml of fresh peripheral blood using Ficoll-Paque density gradient centrifugation. Trizol reagent was used to extract total RNA, and RNA quality was then checked on an Agilent 2100 Bioanalyzer. Remarks on this clonotype: Its antigen is currently not known. Base qualities were left out, and no much larger clone turns up one base away.

The TCR beta CDR3 regions were amplified from RNA transcripts. The first round of RT-PCR for the TCR CDR3 was performed with the HTBI primer set and the Qiagen OneStep RT-PCR kit. A second multiplex PCR round built the libraries, followed by size selection and purification. Libraries were sequenced paired-end with 100 bp reads on an Illumina HiSeq2000. As for the authors' bioinformatics: SOAPnuke was used to process the raw data, throwing out any read that contained adapters or uncalled bases, had a mean Phred below 15, or lacked an exact constant-primer or identifier match. COPE v1.2.5 was used to merge high-quality paired reads, and clonotypes were defined as unique nucleotide sequences. Clonotypes were aligned to IMGT TRBV, TRBD and TRBJ reference segments using MiTCR v1.1. Analysis was restricted to V-J combinations with a frequency above 0.0001, which covered 98% to 99.2% of repertoires. The TCS score was defined as the ratio of F50 (clonal expansion) to E x V (chaos), calculated using BLOSUM62-based TCRdist between CDR3 peptides within each V-J. Welch's t-statistics and random forest reduced just over 500 V-J features to 10 to 15, which were used in a naive Bayes classifier (R e1071). TCRdb reprocessed the public reads (quality trimming at Q25 with fastp, clone calling with MiXCR) and kept in-frame beta chains. All rows with the same CDR3 protein become a single entry with the most common DNA and genes. TCRdb's processing, not the study's, gives the V and J calls here. The sample has roughly 570,000 distinct CDR3 sequences on record, 15% to 18% of them singletons. The top ten clonotypes cover under 8% of the sample.

Trimming removed 3 bases from V and 2 bases from J, leaving 11 bases between the germline ends. From the cysteine up to the phenylalanine, the CDR3 has a length of 14 residues. Only the CDR3 portion is preserved as DNA: 42 bases, with reading frame beginning at the first base. CDR1 and CDR2, per the germline V gene (reference sequence), are DFQATT and SNEGSKA. The rearranged segments are TRBV20-1 and TRBJ1-5; the D gene cannot be named for sure. Sequencing was carried out using blood. The source of this sequence is a woman under 40 with Graves' hyperthyroidism. The CDR3 loop reads CSARIPFGNQPQHF. The DNA sequence is as follows: TGCAGTGCTAGGATACCTTTCGGCAATCAGCCCCAGCATTTT.